Listed below are T cell receptor beta chains from one sample, sequenced in a study of cytotoxic CD8 clonotypes in ibrutinib-treated CLL. The table came from immunoSEQ multiplex PCR; TCRdb's copy has only in-frame clones and leaves some out. The data show 150,000 or so clones, approximately 80% seen once. The specimen was PBMCs, collected after 36 months of ibrutinib treatment. These receptors were collected from a human donor with chronic lymphocytic leukemia. Each CDR3 is given with its conserved first and last residue. The D gene is left open where the match is weak. Size values are once, few and many counts, or a class for expanded clones, and some rows have none.

cdr3_aa: CASSSGTGGQPQHF
cdr3_nt: TGTGCCAGCAGCTCCGGGACAGGGGGCCAGCCCCAGCATTTT
v_call: TRBV11-2
cdr3_length: 14
d_call: TRBD1
clone_size: .
j_call: TRBJ1-5

cdr3_aa: CASSFRDRGFGTEAFF
cdr3_nt: TGTGCCAGTAGTTTCCGGGACAGGGGGTTTGGGACTGAAGCTTTCTTT
v_call: TRBV19
cdr3_length: 16
d_call: TRBD1
clone_size: .
j_call: TRBJ1-1

cdr3_aa: CSANYRVPNTEAFF
cdr3_nt: TGCAGCGCGAACTACAGGGTCCCGAACACTGAAGCTTTCTTT
v_call: TRBV29-1
cdr3_length: 14
d_call: .
clone_size: medium-sized
j_call: TRBJ1-1

cdr3_aa: CASSPTSGSGKTQYF
cdr3_nt: TGTGCCAGCTCACCGACTAGCGGGAGCGGAAAGACCCAGTACTTC
v_call: TRBV18
cdr3_length: 15
d_call: TRBD2
clone_size: .
j_call: TRBJ2-5

cdr3_aa: CASSLFSGLDEQYF
cdr3_nt: TGTGCCAGCAGTTTATTTAGCGGGTTGGACGAGCAGTACTTC
v_call: TRBV27
cdr3_length: 14
d_call: TRBD2
clone_size: .
j_call: TRBJ2-7

cdr3_aa: CASKVGRSYEQYF
cdr3_nt: TGTGCCAGCAAGGTGGGCAGATCCTACGAGCAGTACTTC
v_call: TRBV6-1
cdr3_length: 13
d_call: .
clone_size: .
j_call: TRBJ2-7

cdr3_aa: CASKETGDRQPQHF
cdr3_nt: TGTGCCAGCAAGGAGACAGGGGATCGTCAGCCCCAGCATTTT
v_call: TRBV6-5
cdr3_length: 14
d_call: TRBD1
clone_size: .
j_call: TRBJ1-5

cdr3_aa: CASNTLQGNYGYTF
cdr3_nt: TGTGCCAGTAATACCCTCCAGGGTAACTATGGCTACACCTTC
v_call: TRBV19
cdr3_length: 14
d_call: .
clone_size: few
j_call: TRBJ1-2

cdr3_aa: CASIWGAGETQYF
cdr3_nt: TGTGCCAGCATATGGGGCGCAGGAGAGACCCAGTACTTC
v_call: TRBV2
cdr3_length: 13
d_call: .
clone_size: .
j_call: TRBJ2-5

cdr3_aa: CASSFAGSSGANVLTF
cdr3_nt: TGTGCCAGCAGCTTCGCCGGGAGCTCTGGGGCCAACGTCCTGACTTTC
v_call: TRBV5-8
cdr3_length: 16
d_call: .
clone_size: .
j_call: TRBJ2-6

cdr3_aa: CASSPLRLNTQYF
cdr3_nt: TGTGCCAGCTCACCCCTCCGTTTAAATACGCAGTATTTT
v_call: TRBV18
cdr3_length: 13
d_call: .
clone_size: .
j_call: TRBJ2-3

cdr3_aa: CSARDSYEQYF
cdr3_nt: TGCAGTGCTAGGGATAGCTACGAGCAGTACTTC
v_call: TRBV20-1
cdr3_length: 11
d_call: .
clone_size: .
j_call: TRBJ2-7

cdr3_aa: CASMRGDYGYTF
cdr3_nt: TGTGCCAGCATGAGGGGGGACTATGGCTACACCTTC
v_call: TRBV28
cdr3_length: 12
d_call: .
clone_size: .
j_call: TRBJ1-2

cdr3_aa: CASSYHRANTGELFF
cdr3_nt: TGTGCCAGCAGTTACCACAGGGCAAACACCGGGGAGCTGTTTTTT
v_call: TRBV6-6
cdr3_length: 15
d_call: .
clone_size: .
j_call: TRBJ2-2

cdr3_aa: CASSPRQGQRGYSNQPQHF
cdr3_nt: TGTGCCAGTAGTCCCAGACAGGGTCAGAGGGGCTATAGCAATCAGCCCCAGCATTTT
v_call: TRBV19
cdr3_length: 19
d_call: TRBD1
clone_size: .
j_call: TRBJ1-5

cdr3_aa: CASSLGGGGSQETQYF
cdr3_nt: TGTGCCAGCAGCTTAGGGGGCGGGGGGAGCCAAGAGACCCAGTACTTC
v_call: TRBV7-7
cdr3_length: 16
d_call: TRBD2
clone_size: .
j_call: TRBJ2-5

cdr3_aa: CAWSRLAGRYEQYF
cdr3_nt: TGTGCCTGGAGTCGACTAGCGGGACGGTACGAGCAGTACTTC
v_call: TRBV30
cdr3_length: 14
d_call: TRBD2
clone_size: .
j_call: TRBJ2-7

cdr3_aa: CASSFRVSTGELFF
cdr3_nt: TGCGCCAGCAGCTTCCGGGTCAGCACCGGGGAGCTGTTTTTT
v_call: TRBV5-1
cdr3_length: 14
d_call: .
clone_size: .
j_call: TRBJ2-2

cdr3_aa: CASSVGELGGYTF
cdr3_nt: TGTGCCAGCAGTGTAGGGGAGCTCGGTGGCTACACCTTC
v_call: TRBV25-1
cdr3_length: 13
d_call: .
clone_size: .
j_call: TRBJ1-2

cdr3_aa: CASSPQSTVISYEQYF
cdr3_nt: TGTGCCAGCTCACCACAATCAACAGTGATCTCCTACGAGCAGTACTTC
v_call: TRBV18
cdr3_length: 16
d_call: .
clone_size: once
j_call: TRBJ2-7

cdr3_aa: CASRESNQPQHF
cdr3_nt: TGTGCCAGCAGGGAGAGCAATCAGCCCCAGCATTTT
v_call: TRBV28
cdr3_length: 12
d_call: .
clone_size: once
j_call: TRBJ1-5

cdr3_aa: CASSLLGQGYEQYF
cdr3_nt: TGTGCCAGCAGCTTACTGGGACAGGGTTACGAGCAGTACTTC
v_call: TRBV7-8
cdr3_length: 14
d_call: TRBD1
clone_size: few
j_call: TRBJ2-7

cdr3_aa: CASSAGTLNQETQYF
cdr3_nt: TGTGCCAGCAGTGCGGGGACATTGAACCAAGAGACCCAGTACTTC
v_call: TRBV2
cdr3_length: 15
d_call: .
clone_size: many
j_call: TRBJ2-5

cdr3_aa: CASSLLVSEKLFF
cdr3_nt: TGTGCCAGCAGTTTACTAGTTAGCGAAAAACTGTTTTTT
v_call: TRBV28
cdr3_length: 13
d_call: .
clone_size: .
j_call: TRBJ1-4

cdr3_aa: CASSYRGHSGYTF
cdr3_nt: TGTGCCAGCAGTTACCGGGGACACAGTGGCTACACCTTC
v_call: TRBV6-5
cdr3_length: 13
d_call: .
clone_size: .
j_call: TRBJ1-2

cdr3_aa: CASSKDVYSSTDTQYF
cdr3_nt: TGCGCCAGCAGCAAGGACGTGTATTCTAGCACAGATACGCAGTATTTT
v_call: TRBV5-1
cdr3_length: 16
d_call: .
clone_size: .
j_call: TRBJ2-3

cdr3_aa: CASSFDGYNEQFF
cdr3_nt: TGTGCCAGCAGTTTTGACGGTTACAATGAGCAGTTCTTC
v_call: TRBV6-5
cdr3_length: 13
d_call: .
clone_size: .
j_call: TRBJ2-1

cdr3_aa: CASSYSPEREAFF
cdr3_nt: TGTGCCAGCAGTTACTCGCCCGAACGTGAAGCTTTCTTT
v_call: TRBV6-6
cdr3_length: 13
d_call: .
clone_size: .
j_call: TRBJ1-1

cdr3_aa: CASSFEGQGGYEQYF
cdr3_nt: TGTGCCAGCAGTTTCGAAGGACAGGGTGGCTACGAGCAGTACTTC
v_call: TRBV28
cdr3_length: 15
d_call: TRBD1
clone_size: few
j_call: TRBJ2-7

cdr3_aa: CASSLRGDFQETQYF
cdr3_nt: TGTGCCAGCAGCCTCCGGGGGGACTTCCAAGAGACCCAGTACTTC
v_call: TRBV5-8
cdr3_length: 15
d_call: TRBD2
clone_size: .
j_call: TRBJ2-5

cdr3_aa: CASSKGLRSYNEQFF
cdr3_nt: TGTGCCAGTAGTAAGGGGCTTAGGTCCTACAATGAGCAGTTCTTC
v_call: TRBV19
cdr3_length: 15
d_call: .
clone_size: .
j_call: TRBJ2-1

cdr3_aa: CASSLWGQENNQPQHF
cdr3_nt: TGTGCCAGCAGCTTGTGGGGACAGGAAAACAATCAGCCCCAGCATTTT
v_call: TRBV5-8
cdr3_length: 16
d_call: TRBD1
clone_size: few
j_call: TRBJ1-5

cdr3_aa: CASSPLAGTNTGELFF
cdr3_nt: TGCGCCAGCAGCCCCCTAGCGGGAACGAACACCGGGGAGCTGTTTTTT
v_call: TRBV5-1
cdr3_length: 16
d_call: TRBD2
clone_size: .
j_call: TRBJ2-2

cdr3_aa: CASRATGNYGYTF
cdr3_nt: TGCGCCAGCAGGGCGACAGGGAACTATGGCTACACCTTC
v_call: TRBV5-1
cdr3_length: 13
d_call: TRBD1
clone_size: .
j_call: TRBJ1-2

cdr3_aa: CASSYSSDILSGYTF
cdr3_nt: TGTGCCAGCAGCTACTCCAGCGACATCTTAAGTGGCTACACCTTC
v_call: TRBV9
cdr3_length: 15
d_call: .
clone_size: .
j_call: TRBJ1-2

cdr3_aa: CASSEYPGAVGELFF
cdr3_nt: TGTGCCAGCAGTGAATACCCGGGGGCCGTCGGGGAGCTGTTTTTT
v_call: TRBV25-1
cdr3_length: 15
d_call: .
clone_size: .
j_call: TRBJ2-2

cdr3_aa: CASSLGQGGYQPQHF
cdr3_nt: TGTGCCAGCAGCTTAGGGCAGGGGGGCTATCAGCCCCAGCATTTT
v_call: TRBV7-8
cdr3_length: 15
d_call: TRBD1
clone_size: many
j_call: TRBJ1-5

cdr3_aa: CAISESKGTSEKLFF
cdr3_nt: TGTGCCATCAGTGAGTCTAAGGGAACAAGTGAAAAACTGTTTTTT
v_call: TRBV10-3
cdr3_length: 15
d_call: .
clone_size: .
j_call: TRBJ1-4

cdr3_aa: CASSVSRGLVAGPHNEQFF
cdr3_nt: TGTGCCAGCAGCGTCTCAAGGGGGTTGGTCGCGGGACCTCACAATGAGCAGTTCTTC
v_call: TRBV9
cdr3_length: 19
d_call: .
clone_size: .
j_call: TRBJ2-1

cdr3_aa: CASSSYRGPGELFF
cdr3_nt: TGCGCCAGCAGTTCATACAGGGGCCCCGGGGAGCTGTTTTTT
v_call: TRBV5-1
cdr3_length: 14
d_call: TRBD1
clone_size: .
j_call: TRBJ2-2

cdr3_aa: CASSRGQGTEAFF
cdr3_nt: TGTGCCAGCAGCCGCGGACAGGGGACTGAAGCTTTCTTT
v_call: TRBV7-7
cdr3_length: 13
d_call: TRBD1
clone_size: few
j_call: TRBJ1-1

cdr3_aa: CASSQEFGELFF
cdr3_nt: TGCGCCAGCAGCCAAGAATTCGGGGAGCTGTTTTTT
v_call: TRBV4-1
cdr3_length: 12
d_call: .
clone_size: .
j_call: TRBJ2-2

cdr3_aa: CASKFKSGGYTF
cdr3_nt: TGTGCCAGCAAGTTTAAAAGCGGTGGCTACACCTTC
v_call: TRBV6-5
cdr3_length: 12
d_call: .
clone_size: .
j_call: TRBJ1-2

cdr3_aa: CASSPVAGVLYNEQFF
cdr3_nt: TGTGCCAGCAGCCCTGTAGCGGGAGTTCTCTACAATGAGCAGTTCTTC
v_call: TRBV5-6
cdr3_length: 16
d_call: TRBD2
clone_size: .
j_call: TRBJ2-1

cdr3_aa: CASSLTLTEKETQYF
cdr3_nt: TGTGCCAGCAGCTTAACACTGACAGAGAAAGAGACCCAGTACTTC
v_call: TRBV5-4
cdr3_length: 15
d_call: .
clone_size: .
j_call: TRBJ2-5

cdr3_aa: CASTRGYNQPQHF
cdr3_nt: TGTGCCAGCACTCGCGGGTACAATCAGCCCCAGCATTTT
v_call: TRBV6-5
cdr3_length: 13
d_call: .
clone_size: .
j_call: TRBJ1-5

cdr3_aa: CASKEGPYEQYF
cdr3_nt: TGTGCCAGCAAGGAGGGTCCCTACGAGCAGTACTTC
v_call: TRBV6-5
cdr3_length: 12
d_call: .
clone_size: .
j_call: TRBJ2-7

cdr3_aa: CASSPAGRGNQPQHF
cdr3_nt: TGTGCCAGCTCACCGGCGGGTCGTGGCAATCAGCCCCAGCATTTT
v_call: TRBV18
cdr3_length: 15
d_call: .
clone_size: .
j_call: TRBJ1-5

cdr3_aa: CASSTEYGYTF
cdr3_nt: TGTGCCAGCAGTACGGAATATGGCTACACCTTC
v_call: TRBV6-1
cdr3_length: 11
d_call: .
clone_size: .
j_call: TRBJ1-2

cdr3_aa: CASSRPGPTYEQYF
cdr3_nt: TGTGCCAGCAGTCGCCCGGGACCCACCTACGAGCAGTACTTC
v_call: TRBV28
cdr3_length: 14
d_call: .
clone_size: .
j_call: TRBJ2-7

cdr3_aa: CASSSRVQPAEQFF
cdr3_nt: TGCGCCAGCAGCTCCCGAGTACAACCAGCTGAGCAGTTCTTC
v_call: TRBV5-1
cdr3_length: 14
d_call: .
clone_size: .
j_call: TRBJ2-1

cdr3_aa: CASSSRPSNQPQHF
cdr3_nt: TGTGCCAGTAGTTCCAGGCCGAGCAATCAGCCCCAGCATTTT
v_call: TRBV19
cdr3_length: 14
d_call: .
clone_size: .
j_call: TRBJ1-5

cdr3_aa: CASSLGGAGKNIQYF
cdr3_nt: TGTGCCAGCAGTTTAGGAGGTGCCGGGAAAAACATTCAGTACTTC
v_call: TRBV28
cdr3_length: 15
d_call: .
clone_size: few
j_call: TRBJ2-4

cdr3_aa: CASSESGGRIGGYTF
cdr3_nt: TGCGCCAGCAGCGAGTCGGGGGGCCGAATTGGTGGCTACACCTTC
v_call: TRBV5-1
cdr3_length: 15
d_call: .
clone_size: .
j_call: TRBJ1-2

cdr3_aa: CASSSGTPWTEDEAFF
cdr3_nt: TGTGCCAGTAGTTCCGGGACTCCCTGGACGGAAGATGAAGCTTTCTTT
v_call: TRBV19
cdr3_length: 16
d_call: .
clone_size: few
j_call: TRBJ1-1

cdr3_aa: CATSRVSRVYEQYF
cdr3_nt: TGTGCCACCAGCAGAGTGTCCAGGGTCTACGAGCAGTACTTC
v_call: TRBV15
cdr3_length: 14
d_call: .
clone_size: once
j_call: TRBJ2-7

cdr3_aa: CASRPLPANTGELFF
cdr3_nt: TGTGCCAGCAGGCCTCTCCCAGCGAACACCGGGGAGCTGTTTTTT
v_call: TRBV7-6
cdr3_length: 15
d_call: .
clone_size: .
j_call: TRBJ2-2